This T cell receptor beta chain derives from a study of CD8+ T cells in alopecia areata. Study-wide results and caveats: Clonality exceeded that of normal scalp in lesional scalp, most notably in alopecia totalis/universalis.

With 4 bases clipped from V and 6 bases from J, the junction kept 6 bases outside the gene matches. Germline V gene lookup returns CDR1 SQVTM and CDR2 ANQGSEA. CDR3 size: 12 residues. Of note for this clone: Its antigen remains unidentified.

Alopecia areata patients had lesional scalp punch biopsies and peripheral blood taken from them. After isolation, RNA underwent reverse transcription to generate cDNA as the sequencing template. Assay: immunoSEQ multiplex PCR; the TCRdb copy retains only in-frame clones and omits some. This table has about 180,000 clones, roughly 66% appearing once. The origin of this receptor is a human donor with alopecia areata. This chain joins TRBV29-1 and TRBJ2-7; 7 nucleotides align to TRBD1. Sequencing used CD8+ T cells sorted from blood, obtained at week 0. CDR3 DNA sequence: TGCAGCGTTGCGAGACAGGGTTTCGAGCAGTACTTC. As protein: CSVARQGFEQYF.